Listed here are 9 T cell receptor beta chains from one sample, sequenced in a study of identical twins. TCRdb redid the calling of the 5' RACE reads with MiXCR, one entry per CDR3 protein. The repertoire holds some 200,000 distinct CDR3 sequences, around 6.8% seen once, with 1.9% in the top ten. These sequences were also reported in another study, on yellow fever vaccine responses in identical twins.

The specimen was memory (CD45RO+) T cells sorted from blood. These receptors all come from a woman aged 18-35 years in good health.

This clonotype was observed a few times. Here the CDR3 DNA reads TGTGCCAGCAGCTTCTACTGGGAAGCTTTCTTT. Translation: CASSFYWEAFF. V is TRBV7-2 and J is TRBJ1-1, with D uncertain. The CDR3 spans 11 residues. V gave up 3 bases and J gave up 8 bases, with 7 bases separating them. Germline CDR1 SGHTA, CDR2 FQGNSA.

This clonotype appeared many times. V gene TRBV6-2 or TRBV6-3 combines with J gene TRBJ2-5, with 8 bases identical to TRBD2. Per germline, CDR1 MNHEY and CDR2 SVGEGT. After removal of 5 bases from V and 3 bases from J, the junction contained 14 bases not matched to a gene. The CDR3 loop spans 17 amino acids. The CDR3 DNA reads TGTGCCAGCAGTACAGGCCGGCAAGCGGGAGTCGAAGAGACCCAGTACTTC. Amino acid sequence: CASSTGRQAGVEETQYF.

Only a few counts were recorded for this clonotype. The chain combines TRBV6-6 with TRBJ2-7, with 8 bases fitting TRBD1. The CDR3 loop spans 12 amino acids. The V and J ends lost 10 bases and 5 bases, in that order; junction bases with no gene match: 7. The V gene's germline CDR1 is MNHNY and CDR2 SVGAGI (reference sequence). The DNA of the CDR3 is TGTGCCACAGGGGGCGCGTTCGACGAGCAGTACTTC. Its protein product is CATGGAFDEQYF.

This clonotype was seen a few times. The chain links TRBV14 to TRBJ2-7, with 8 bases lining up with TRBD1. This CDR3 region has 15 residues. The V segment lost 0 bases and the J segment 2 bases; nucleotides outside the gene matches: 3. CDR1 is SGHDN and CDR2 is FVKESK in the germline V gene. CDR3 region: CASSQDLDRAYEQYF. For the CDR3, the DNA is TGTGCCAGCAGCCAAGATCTGGACAGGGCCTACGAGCAGTACTTC.

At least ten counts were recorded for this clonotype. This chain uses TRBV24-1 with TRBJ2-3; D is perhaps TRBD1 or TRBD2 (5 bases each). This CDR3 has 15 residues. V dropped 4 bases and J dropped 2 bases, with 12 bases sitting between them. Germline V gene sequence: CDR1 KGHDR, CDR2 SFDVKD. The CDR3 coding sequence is TGTGCCACCAGTGACGCCGGGACCGCCACAGATACGCAGTATTTT. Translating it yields CATSDAGTATDTQYF.

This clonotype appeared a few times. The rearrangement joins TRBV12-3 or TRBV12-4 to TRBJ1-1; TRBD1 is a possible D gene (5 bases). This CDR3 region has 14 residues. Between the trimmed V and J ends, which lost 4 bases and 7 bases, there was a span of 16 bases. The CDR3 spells CASSSPARAGEAFF. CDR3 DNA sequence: TGTGCCAGCAGTTCCCCTGCCAGGGCTGGTGAAGCTTTCTTT.

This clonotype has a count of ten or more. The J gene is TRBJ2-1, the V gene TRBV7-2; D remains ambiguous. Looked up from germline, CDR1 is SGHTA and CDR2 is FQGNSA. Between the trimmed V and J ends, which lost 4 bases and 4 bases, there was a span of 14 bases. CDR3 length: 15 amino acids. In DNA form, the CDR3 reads TGTGCCAGCAGCTCTAAGGCAAGGGAATACAATGAGCAGTTCTTC. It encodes CASSSKAREYNEQFF.

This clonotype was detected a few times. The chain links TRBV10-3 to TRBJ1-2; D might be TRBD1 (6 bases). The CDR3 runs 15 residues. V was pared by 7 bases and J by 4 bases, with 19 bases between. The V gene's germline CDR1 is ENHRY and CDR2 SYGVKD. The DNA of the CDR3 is TGTGCCATCACCGAACAGGGTCCGGGCGTCTATGGCTACACCTTC. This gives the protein CAITEQGPGVYGYTF.

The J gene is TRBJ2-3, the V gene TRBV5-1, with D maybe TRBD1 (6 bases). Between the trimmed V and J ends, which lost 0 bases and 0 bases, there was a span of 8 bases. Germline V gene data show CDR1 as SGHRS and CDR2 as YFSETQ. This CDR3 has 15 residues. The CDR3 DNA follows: TGCGCCAGCAGCTTGGGTAGGGGGAGCACAGATACGCAGTATTTT. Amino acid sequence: CASSLGRGSTDTQYF. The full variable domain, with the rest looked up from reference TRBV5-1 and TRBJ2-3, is KAGVTQTPRYLIKTRGQQVTLSCSPISGHRSVSWYQQTPGQGLQFLFEYFSETQRNKGNFPGRFSGRQFSNSRSEMNVSTLELGDSALYLCASSLGRGSTDTQYFGPGTRLTVL.